The 3 T cell receptor beta chains listed next were all sequenced from one sample in a study of blood T cell repertoires in COVID-19. The data were produced by immunoSEQ multiplex PCR, yet TCRdb's version contains in-frame clones alone and is incomplete. The table has about 160,000 clones, 70% to 90% seen once. The source material was peripheral blood. The source is a man between 60 and 75 years old with acute or convalescent COVID-19.

This clone was detected only a few times. V usage is TRBV24-1 and J usage is TRBJ2-1; D perhaps matches TRBD2 (6 bases). The CDR3 contains 14 residues. CDR1 and CDR2 from the germline V gene are KGHDR and SFDVKD. Trimming shortened V by 4 bases and J by 8 bases, and 14 bases separated the two germline ends. The CDR3 spells CATSEGAWRDEQFF. The CDR3 DNA reads as TGTGCCACCAGTGAGGGTGCTTGGAGGGATGAGCAGTTCTTC.

The V call is TRBV3-1 (or the pseudogene TRBV3-2), the J call TRBJ2-2; 9 nucleotides agree with TRBD1. Trimming cost V 0 bases and J 10 bases; bases outside gene matches: 6. Germline V gene sequence: CDR1 LGHDT, CDR2 YNNKEL (reference sequence). The CDR3 contains 15 residues. The CDR3 sequence is CASSQENRGREELFF. The DNA for the CDR3 is TGTGCCAGCAGCCAAGAAAACAGGGGGCGCGAGGAGCTGTTTTTT.

This chain links TRBV27 with TRBJ2-7, with TRBD1 identical over 7 bases. The J segment lost 1 base and the V segment lost 5 bases, leaving 8 bases of the junction unmatched. The germline gives CDR1 MNHEY, CDR2 SMNVEV (reference sequence). The CDR3 is 15 residues long. CDR3 nucleotides: TGTGCCAGCAGTCCTTCGGGGACAGCGTCCTACGAGCAGTACTTC. Protein sequence: CASSPSGTASYEQYF.